The sequence of this TCR beta chain was determined in a study of T cell responses to AZD1222 COVID-19 vaccine. Timing groups of about 4 and about 12 weeks for second doses were pooled. This table comes from immunoSEQ multiplex PCR, and its TCRdb copy is limited to in-frame clones, with some not included. This sample has about 75,000 clones; roughly 91% occur once, and the top ten carry roughly a sixth. This clone was counted only a few times. The sequence was obtained from an adult who received the AZD1222 COVID-19 vaccine. This sample comprised peripheral blood, obtained 28 days after the second AZD1222 dose.

The CDR3: CAWSVHRGLPGANVLTF. Written as DNA, the CDR3 is TGTGCCTGGAGTGTCCACAGGGGGCTACCTGGGGCCAACGTCCTGACTTTC. The chain is built from TRBV30 and TRBJ2-6; TRBD1 aligns across 9 bases. V shed 0 bases, J shed 2 bases, and the junction held 5 bases outside the gene matches. CDR1 is GTSNPN and CDR2 is SVGIG in the germline V gene (reference sequence). The CDR3 runs 17 residues.